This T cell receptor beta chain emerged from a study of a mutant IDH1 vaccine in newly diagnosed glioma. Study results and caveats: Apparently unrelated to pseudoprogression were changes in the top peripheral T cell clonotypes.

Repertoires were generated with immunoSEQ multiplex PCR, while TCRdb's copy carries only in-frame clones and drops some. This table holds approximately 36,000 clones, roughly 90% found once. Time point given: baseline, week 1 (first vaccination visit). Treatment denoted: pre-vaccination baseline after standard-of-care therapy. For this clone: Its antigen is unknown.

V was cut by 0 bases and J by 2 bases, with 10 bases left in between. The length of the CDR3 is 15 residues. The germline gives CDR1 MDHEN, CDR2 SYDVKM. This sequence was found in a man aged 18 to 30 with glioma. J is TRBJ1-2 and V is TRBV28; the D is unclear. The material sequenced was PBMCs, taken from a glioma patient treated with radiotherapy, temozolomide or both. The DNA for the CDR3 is TGTGCCAGCAGTTTATGGCAGACCCCAAACTATGGCTACACCTTC. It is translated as CASSLWQTPNYGYTF.